The T cell receptor (beta chain) described here comes from a study of radiotherapy plus CTLA-4 blockade in lung cancer. Study at large: Disease control was achieved by over 25% of patients, and objective responses by 15% to 20%.

TCRdb keeps only in-frame clones here, not all; method: immunoSEQ multiplex PCR. The sample comprises about 66,000 clones, about four fifths of which are singletons, and approximately 4.1% rests with the top ten. CDR1 is SGHTA, CDR2 FQGTGA, per germline. J was trimmed by 8 bases and V by 4 bases; bases with no gene match: 4. CDR3 length: 13 residues. Those patients who had chemo-refractory metastatic non-small-cell lung cancer were given focal radiation along with CTLA-4 blockade through ipilimumab. The sequences come from peripheral blood, collected from a patient treated with radiotherapy plus ipilimumab. This TCR was recovered from a human donor with non-small cell lung cancer who had a partial response to radiotherapy plus ipilimumab. The chain joins TRBV7-3 to TRBJ2-1, with 8 bases identical to TRBD2. The chain's CDR3 is CASSSRREDEQFF. The CDR3 DNA follows: TGTGCCAGCAGCTCCCGGCGGGAGGATGAGCAGTTCTTC. Full variable domain (missing parts from reference TRBV7-3 and TRBJ2-1): GAGVSQTPSNKVTEKGKYVELRCDPISGHTALYWYRQSLGQGPEFLIYFQGTGAADDSGLPNDRFFAVRPEGSVSTLKIQRTERGDSAVYLCASSSRREDEQFFGPGTRLTVL.